This TCR beta chain was obtained from a study of blood T cells in healthy people across ages. The people who gave samples were healthy Caucasians from Russia, aged roughly 6 to 95. Study results and caveats: Roughly linear age-related decline in beta diversity appeared, significant by age roughly 40.

V gave up 4 bases and J gave up 5 bases; unmatched junction bases: 15. In germline, CDR1 is SGHRS, CDR2 YFSETQ. The CDR3 runs 17 residues. In the case of this clonotype: Its antigen is currently unknown.

The authors ran a second PCR of 7 to 11 cycles using a sample-barcoded 5' primer and a J-beta primer mix. Each CDR3 protein gets one entry after TCRdb re-called the 5' RACE reads with MiXCR. The data contain about 640,000 distinct CDR3 sequences, 40% to 45% of them singletons. This sequence joins TRBV5-1 and TRBJ2-7, with 10 nucleotides matching TRBD2. This receptor was taken from an older man in good health. The sample was blood. The CDR3 sequence is CASSDPRASGRGDEQYF. The CDR3 nucleotides read TGCGCCAGCAGCGACCCGCGGGCTAGCGGGAGAGGTGACGAGCAGTACTTC.